This T cell receptor (beta chain) was captured in a study of shared clonotypes between healthy human individuals. Germline V lookup: CDR1 MGHRA, CDR2 YSYEKL. V was trimmed by 4 bases and J by 6 bases, leaving 8 bases between them. The CDR3 totals 12 residues. As defined, naive CD8 cells were CD45RO-negative and positively selected for CCR7, with terminally differentiated effector memory CD45RA+ cells excluded. Assay used: immunoSEQ multiplex PCR; TCRdb lists only in-frame clones, some missing. Of roughly 2,000,000 clones in the sample, just under 95% were seen once. The J gene is TRBJ2-3, the V gene TRBV4-1; D is undetermined. This TCR was recovered from a man in his late teens or twenties in good health. Some clones in this sample may be carry-over from other donors' samples. Sequences were obtained from naive CD8+ T cells from PBMCs. The CDR3 DNA sequence: TGCGCCAGCAGCCGAGCGTGGGATACGCAGTATTTT. Translating gives CASSRAWDTQYF.